Shown below are 24 T cell receptor beta chains from a single sample sequenced in a study of vaccination effects on CD4 cells after COVID-19 (dated by TCRdb to the early 2020s). The receptor library was made with the immunoSEQ multiplex PCR assay. TCRdb's version of the immuneACCESS table is confined to in-frame rearrangements and falls short of the full clone set. An unresolved V gene accounts for under half of the shortfall where checked; the remainder is of unknown origin. The sample table lists 13,000 to 15,000 clones, over 65% of them with a count of one. The leading ten clones occupy roughly 24% of the sample. To identify antigen-specific CD4+ T cell clonotypes by their expansion, the ViraFEST assay first stimulated PBMC with viral peptide pools and then applied TCR sequencing. After around 11 days of culture, CD4+ T cells were isolated with the EasySep CD4+ T cell isolation kit. No antigen has been assigned to these receptors.

Here the sequenced sample was CD4+ T cells from PBMCs cultured with HCoV-229E spike peptides, taken before COVID-19 vaccination. Sample cell subset or site, as interpreted from the label and publication: HCoV-229E spike overlapping peptide pool stimulation. Receptor source: a human donor who received a COVID-19 vaccine.

The chain joins TRBV6-5 to TRBJ2-4; 8 nucleotides line up with TRBD1. The germline V gene encodes CDR1 MNHEY and CDR2 SVGAGI. CDR3 size: 15 residues. Trimming took 6 bases from V and 7 from J; bases not matched to a gene: 11. The CDR3 region is CASSPSSTGVNIQYF. DNA of the CDR3: TGTGCCAGCAGCCCCTCCTCGACAGGGGTGAACATTCAGTACTTC.

This chain links TRBV6-1 with TRBJ2-5, with 8 bases aligning to TRBD2. The J segment lost 13 bases and the V segment lost 2 bases, leaving 6 bases of the junction unmatched. The CDR3 has 12 amino acids. CDR1 is MNHNS, CDR2 SASEGT, per germline. The CDR3 region is CASSELAGSRYF. CDR3 bases: TGTGCCAGCAGTGAACTAGCGGGTAGTCGGTACTTC.

The chain is built from TRBV29-1 and TRBJ2-1; D is uncertain. The V end lost 4 bases, the J end lost 0 bases, and 13 bases lay between the germline ends. Germline CDR1 is SQVTM and CDR2 is ANQGSEA. The CDR3 runs to 15 residues. The CDR3 here is CSVVLPRYSYNEQFF. In DNA form, the CDR3 reads TGCAGCGTTGTCCTCCCCCGATACTCCTACAATGAGCAGTTCTTC.

J is TRBJ2-3 and V is TRBV7-8; 12 bases fit TRBD2. The V gene end was trimmed by 5 bases and the J gene end by 4 bases; junction bases not matched to a gene: 10. The germline V gene encodes CDR1 SGHVS and CDR2 FQNEAQ. The CDR3 covers 17 residues. This CDR3 is CASSILTSGSPPDTQYF. DNA for the CDR3: TGTGCCAGCAGCATCCTGACTAGCGGGAGCCCCCCAGATACGCAGTATTTT.

V usage is TRBV3-1 (or the pseudogene TRBV3-2) and J usage is TRBJ2-2; 9 bases fit TRBD1. From germline, CDR1 is LGHDT and CDR2 YNNKEL (reference sequence). Unmatched junction bases numbered 10, after V lost 6 bases and J lost 8 bases. The CDR3 runs 15 residues. The CDR3 nucleotides read TGTGCCAGCAGTCCCGGGACAGGGATTCTGGGGGAGCTGTTTTTT. Its translation: CASSPGTGILGELFF.

The gene calls are TRBV6-5 and TRBJ1-2; no definite D call. Germline lookup yields CDR1 MNHEY and CDR2 SVGAGI. V lost 4 bases, J lost 4 bases, and 7 bases lay in between. The CDR3 loop spans 12 amino acids. The DNA for the CDR3 is TGTGCCAGCAGTTCGACGCCCTATGGCTACACCTTC. This sequence encodes CASSSTPYGYTF.

This clone was seen a handful of times. The chain joins TRBV6-2 or TRBV6-3 to TRBJ1-5; D may be TRBD1 (5 bases). This CDR3 is built from 16 residues. Germline V gene sequence: CDR1 MNHEY, CDR2 SVGEGT. V lost 5 bases and J 0 bases, leaving 14 bases between the germline ends. The CDR3 region is CASSRLTVYSNQPQHF. The CDR3 nucleotides are TGTGCCAGCAGTCGACTGACAGTGTATAGCAATCAGCCCCAGCATTTT.

This sequence joins TRBV1 and TRBJ1-6; TRBD1 is the table's D call, not checked against the DNA. TRBV1 is a known pseudogene. CDR3 size: 16 residues. The CDR3 region has the DNA TGCACCAACTTTGTAGACAGGGACTCCTATAATTCACCCCTCCACTTT. This gives the protein CTNFVDRDSYNSPLHF.

This clone occurred a few times. V usage is TRBV19 and J usage is TRBJ1-2; possible D gene TRBD1, 5 bases. Germline V gives CDR1 LNHDA, CDR2 SQIVND (reference sequence). This CDR3 is 14 amino acids long. Trimming removed 4 bases at V and 0 bases at J, with 9 bases between. CDR3 residues: CASSTGKANYGYTF. The CDR3, as DNA: TGTGCCAGTAGTACAGGGAAAGCTAACTATGGCTACACCTTC.

The chain is built from TRBV28 and TRBJ2-7; 7 positions match TRBD1. Germline V gene data show CDR1 as MDHEN and CDR2 as SYDVKM. Trimming removed 5 bases from V and 0 bases from J; junction bases left unmatched: 1. The CDR3 has 13 residues. CDR3 nucleotide sequence: TGTGCCAGCAGTCGGGACAGCTCCTACGAGCAGTACTTC. Translated: CASSRDSSYEQYF. Together with reference TRBV28 and TRBJ2-7, the CDR3 gives the full variable domain: DVKVTQSSRYLVKRTGEKVFLECVQDMDHENMFWYRQDPGLGLRLIYFSYDVKMKEKGDIPEGYSVSREKKERFSLILESASTNQTSMYLCASSRDSSYEQYFGPGTRLTVT.

V is TRBV4-3 and J is TRBJ2-2; D might be TRBD1 (5 bases). Germline loops: CDR1 LGHNA, CDR2 YSLEER. Deletions cut 0 bases from V and 0 bases from J, with 11 bases between. The CDR3 is 17 amino acids. This CDR3 reads CASSQEDRNPNTGELFF. Written as DNA, the CDR3 is TGCGCCAGCAGCCAAGAAGACAGAAATCCGAACACCGGGGAGCTGTTTTTT.

The chain is built from TRBV6-2 or TRBV6-3 and TRBJ1-5, with 7 bases lining up with TRBD1. J lost 5 bases, V lost 4 bases, and 5 bases had no gene match. Germline CDR1 and CDR2: MNHEY and SVGEGT. CDR3 length: 14 amino acids. The CDR3: CASSSGTDDQPQHF. The CDR3 DNA sequence: TGTGCCAGCAGTTCCGGGACAGATGATCAGCCCCAGCATTTT.

The gene calls are TRBV25-1 and TRBJ1-5; tentative D call: TRBD1 (5 bases). CDR3 size: 14 residues. The germline CDR1 and CDR2 sequences are MGHDK and SYGVNS. The V gene lost 3 bases and the J gene lost 6 bases, with 12 bases spanning the gap. The chain's CDR3 is CASSDGRDGQPQHF. CDR3 nucleotide sequence: TGTGCCAGCAGTGATGGGCGGGACGGTCAGCCCCAGCATTTT.

V usage is TRBV18 and J usage is TRBJ2-1, with TRBD2 matching 12 bases. This CDR3 spans 16 amino acids. The V gene's germline CDR1 is KGHSH and CDR2 LQKENI. The V and J ends lost 3 bases and 8 bases, in that order; junction bases with no gene match: 8. CDR3 coding DNA: TGTGCCAGCTCACCGGCTCAACTAGCGGGAGGTCATGAGCAGTTCTTC. Its translation: CASSPAQLAGGHEQFF.

The chain has TRBV30 and TRBJ1-2; D is uncertain. Looked up from germline, CDR1 is GTSNPN and CDR2 is SVGIG (reference sequence). The V end lost 5 bases, the J end lost 2 bases, and 3 bases lay between the germline ends. The CDR3 loop spans 10 amino acids. Here the CDR3 DNA reads TGTGCCTGGGACAACTATGGCTACACCTTC. Protein sequence: CAWDNYGYTF.

The J gene is TRBJ2-7, the V gene TRBV5-1; 7 bases agree with TRBD1. CDR3 length equals 16 residues. Germline V gene data show CDR1 as SGHRS and CDR2 as YFSETQ. V gave up 2 bases and J gave up 2 bases; unmatched junction bases: 10. This CDR3 reads CASSFIPGQGAYEQYF. Here the CDR3 DNA reads TGCGCCAGCAGCTTCATCCCTGGTCAGGGGGCCTACGAGCAGTACTTC.

This chain links TRBV18 with TRBJ2-3; the D gene is possibly TRBD2 (5 bases). The germline gives CDR1 KGHSH, CDR2 LQKENI. V lost 6 bases to trimming and J lost 6 bases, with 10 bases between them. The CDR3 is 12 amino acids. Here the CDR3 DNA reads TGTGCCAGCTCGCTATCGGGGGATACGCAGTATTTT. Translating gives CASSLSGDTQYF.

This clone was detected only once. The genes are TRBV5-1 and TRBJ2-7, with D perhaps TRBD1 or TRBD2 (5 bases each). Per the germline V gene, CDR1 is SGHRS and CDR2 is YFSETQ. Trimming left V 5 bases short and J 3 bases short, with 12 bases between. The CDR3 runs 13 residues. CDR3 sequence reads: CASRGRDHYEQYF. CDR3 DNA: TGCGCCAGCAGGGGCAGGGACCACTACGAGCAGTACTTC. Full variable domain (rest looked up from reference TRBV5-1 and TRBJ2-7): KAGVTQTPRYLIKTRGQQVTLSCSPISGHRSVSWYQQTPGQGLQFLFEYFSETQRNKGNFPGRFSGRQFSNSRSEMNVSTLELGDSALYLCASRGRDHYEQYFGPGTRLTVT.

The CDR3 loop is CASSPWEYEKLFF. CDR3 nucleotides: TGTGCCAGCAGTCCTTGGGAGTACGAAAAACTGTTTTTT. The chain couples TRBV28 to TRBJ1-4; D ambiguous. V lost 5 bases and J lost 8, with 12 bases in between. The V gene's germline CDR1 is MDHEN and CDR2 SYDVKM. This CDR3 is built from 13 residues.

The CDR3: CASSKGRPGLAVYEQYF. The CDR3 coding sequence is TGTGCCAGCAGCAAAGGAAGGCCGGGACTAGCGGTCTACGAGCAGTACTTC. The J gene is TRBJ2-7, the V gene TRBV3-1 (or the pseudogene TRBV3-2), with 11 bases that match TRBD2. Trimming removed 5 bases from V and 3 bases from J; junction bases left unmatched: 12. This CDR3 is 17 amino acids long. Germline CDR1 reads LGHDT; CDR2 reads YNNKEL (reference sequence).

This clone came up once. This rearrangement joins TRBV28 to TRBJ2-7; D is possibly TRBD1 (6 bases). Trimming removed 4 bases from V and 0 bases from J, with 13 bases in between. This CDR3 spans 15 amino acids. Germline V lookup: CDR1 MDHEN, CDR2 SYDVKM. The CDR3, as DNA: TGTGCCAGCAGTTGGCGACGGGACATCTCCTACGAGCAGTACTTC. Translated: CASSWRRDISYEQYF.

The J gene is TRBJ2-2, the V gene TRBV19; 8 nucleotides line up with TRBD2. Germline trimming cut 5 bases from V and 2 bases from J; bases unmatched to any gene: 4. The CDR3 runs to 15 residues. Germline V gene data show CDR1 as LNHDA and CDR2 as SQIVND (reference sequence). The CDR3 protein is CASSDGRANTGELFF. Written as DNA, the CDR3 is TGTGCCAGTAGTGACGGGAGGGCCAACACCGGGGAGCTGTTTTTT. The variable domain in full, with the rest retrieved from reference TRBV19 and TRBJ2-2, is DGGITQSPKYLFRKEGQNVTLSCEQNLNHDAMYWYRQDPGQGLRLIYYSQIVNDFQKGDIAEGYSVSREKKESFPLTVTSAQKNPTAFYLCASSDGRANTGELFFGEGSRLTVL.

The CDR3 nucleotides are TGTGCCAGCAAGGAGGACTATTCAGAGACCCAGTACTTC. Amino acids: CASKEDYSETQYF. V and J are TRBV2 and TRBJ2-5; D might be TRBD2 (6 bases). V lost 7 bases, J lost 4 bases, and 13 bases lay in between. The CDR3 is 13 amino acids. Germline CDR1 is SNHLY and CDR2 is FYNNEI.

The V gene is TRBV25-1, the J gene TRBJ2-3; 8 positions match TRBD2. Germline loops: CDR1 MGHDK, CDR2 SYGVNS. The CDR3 has 16 amino acids. Trimming took 2 bases from V and 3 from J; bases not matched to a gene: 7. The CDR3 protein is CASSEIRGGTTDTQYF. The DNA for the CDR3 is TGTGCCAGCAGTGAAATCCGGGGGGGTACTACAGATACGCAGTATTTT.